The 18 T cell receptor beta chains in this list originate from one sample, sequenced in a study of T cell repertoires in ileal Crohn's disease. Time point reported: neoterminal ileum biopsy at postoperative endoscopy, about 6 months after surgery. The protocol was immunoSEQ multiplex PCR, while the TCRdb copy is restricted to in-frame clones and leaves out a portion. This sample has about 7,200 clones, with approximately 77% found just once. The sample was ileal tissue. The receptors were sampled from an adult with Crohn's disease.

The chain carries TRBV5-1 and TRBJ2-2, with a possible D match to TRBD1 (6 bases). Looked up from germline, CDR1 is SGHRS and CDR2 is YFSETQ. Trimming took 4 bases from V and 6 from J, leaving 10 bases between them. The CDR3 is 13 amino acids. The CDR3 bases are TGCGCCAGCAGCACAGACAGGTCCGGGGAGCTGTTTTTT. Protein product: CASSTDRSGELFF.

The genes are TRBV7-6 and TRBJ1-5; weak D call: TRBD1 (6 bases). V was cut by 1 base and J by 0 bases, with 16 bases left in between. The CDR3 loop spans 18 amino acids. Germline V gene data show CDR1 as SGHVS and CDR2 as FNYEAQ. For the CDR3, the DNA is TGTGCCAGCAGCTTAGGCCTCGGGGGGCCCTATAGCAATCAGCCCCAGCATTTT. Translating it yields CASSLGLGGPYSNQPQHF.

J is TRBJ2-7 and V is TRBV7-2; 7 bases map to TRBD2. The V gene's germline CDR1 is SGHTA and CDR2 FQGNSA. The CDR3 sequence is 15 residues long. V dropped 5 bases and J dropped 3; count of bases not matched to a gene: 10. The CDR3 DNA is TGTGCCAGCAGCCGGGAAGTGAGGGAGGGCTACGAGCAGTACTTC. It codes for CASSREVREGYEQYF.

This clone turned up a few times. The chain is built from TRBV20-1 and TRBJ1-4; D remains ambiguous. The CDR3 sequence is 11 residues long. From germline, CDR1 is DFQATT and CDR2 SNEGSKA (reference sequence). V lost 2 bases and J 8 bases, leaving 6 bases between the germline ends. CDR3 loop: CSARREEKLFF. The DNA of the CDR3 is TGCAGTGCTAGACGGGAAGAAAAACTGTTTTTT.

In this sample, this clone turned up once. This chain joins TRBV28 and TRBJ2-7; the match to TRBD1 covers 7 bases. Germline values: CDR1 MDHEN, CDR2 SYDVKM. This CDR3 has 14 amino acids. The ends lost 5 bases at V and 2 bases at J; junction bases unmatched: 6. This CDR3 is CASSGAGTAYEQYF. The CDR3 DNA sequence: TGTGCCAGCAGTGGGGCCGGGACAGCCTACGAGCAGTACTTC.

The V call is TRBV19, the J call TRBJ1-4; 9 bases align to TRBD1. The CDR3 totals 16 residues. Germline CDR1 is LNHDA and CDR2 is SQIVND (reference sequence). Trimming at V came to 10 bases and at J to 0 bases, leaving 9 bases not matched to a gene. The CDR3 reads CATKKGQGPTNEKLFF. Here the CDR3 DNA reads TGTGCCACCAAAAAGGGACAGGGACCAACTAATGAAAAACTGTTTTTT. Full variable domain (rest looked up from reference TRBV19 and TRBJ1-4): DGGITQSPKYLFRKEGQNVTLSCEQNLNHDAMYWYRQDPGQGLRLIYYSQIVNDFQKGDIAEGYSVSREKKESFPLTVTSAQKNPTAFYLCATKKGQGPTNEKLFFGSGTQLSVL.

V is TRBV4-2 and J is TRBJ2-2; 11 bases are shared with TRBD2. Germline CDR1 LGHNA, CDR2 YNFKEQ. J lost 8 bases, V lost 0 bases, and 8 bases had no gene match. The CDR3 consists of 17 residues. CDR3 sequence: CASSQELLAGGRGELFF. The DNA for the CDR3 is TGTGCCAGCAGCCAAGAATTGCTAGCGGGGGGTCGGGGGGAGCTGTTTTTT.

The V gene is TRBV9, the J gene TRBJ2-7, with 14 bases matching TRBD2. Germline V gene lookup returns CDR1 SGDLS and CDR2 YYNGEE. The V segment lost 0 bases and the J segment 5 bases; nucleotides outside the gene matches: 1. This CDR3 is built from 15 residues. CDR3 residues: CASSVAGLAGDEQYF. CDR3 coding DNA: TGTGCCAGCAGCGTAGCGGGACTAGCGGGAGACGAGCAGTACTTC.

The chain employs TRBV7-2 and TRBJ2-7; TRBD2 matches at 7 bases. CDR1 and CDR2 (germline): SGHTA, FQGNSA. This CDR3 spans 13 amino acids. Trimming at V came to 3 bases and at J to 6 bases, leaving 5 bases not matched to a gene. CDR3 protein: CASSFGGVTEQYF. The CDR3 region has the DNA TGTGCCAGCAGCTTTGGGGGGGTCACCGAGCAGTACTTC. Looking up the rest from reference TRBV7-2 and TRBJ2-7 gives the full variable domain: GAGVSQSPSNKVTEKGKDVELRCDPISGHTALYWYRQSLGQGLEFLIYFQGNSAPDKSGLPSDRFSAERTGGSVSTLTIQRTQQEDSAVYLCASSFGGVTEQYFGPGTRLTVT.

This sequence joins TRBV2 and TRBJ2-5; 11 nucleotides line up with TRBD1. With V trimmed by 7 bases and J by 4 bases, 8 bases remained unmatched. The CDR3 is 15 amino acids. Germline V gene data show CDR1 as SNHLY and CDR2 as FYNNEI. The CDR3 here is CASNPDRGQGETQYF. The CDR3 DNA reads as TGTGCCAGCAACCCGGACAGGGGGCAGGGAGAGACCCAGTACTTC.

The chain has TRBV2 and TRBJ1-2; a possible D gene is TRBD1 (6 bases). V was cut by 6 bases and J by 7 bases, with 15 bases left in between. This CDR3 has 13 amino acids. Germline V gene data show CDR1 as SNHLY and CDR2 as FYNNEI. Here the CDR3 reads CASREYRASGYTF. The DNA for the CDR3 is TGTGCCAGCAGAGAGTACAGGGCTTCTGGCTACACCTTC.

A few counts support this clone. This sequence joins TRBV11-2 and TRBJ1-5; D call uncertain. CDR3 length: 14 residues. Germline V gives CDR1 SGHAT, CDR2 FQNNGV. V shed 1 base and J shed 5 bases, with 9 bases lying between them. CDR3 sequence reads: CASSLGANDQPQHF. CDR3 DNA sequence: TGTGCCAGCAGCTTAGGGGCCAATGATCAGCCCCAGCATTTT.

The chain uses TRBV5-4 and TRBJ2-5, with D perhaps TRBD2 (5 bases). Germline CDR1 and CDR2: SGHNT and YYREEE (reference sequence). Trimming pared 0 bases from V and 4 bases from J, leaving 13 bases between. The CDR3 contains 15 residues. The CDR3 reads CASSLGQRVPETQYF. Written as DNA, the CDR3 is TGTGCCAGCAGCTTGGGCCAGAGGGTGCCAGAGACCCAGTACTTC. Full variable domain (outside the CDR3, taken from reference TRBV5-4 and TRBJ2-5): ETGVTQSPTHLIKTRGQQVTLRCSSQSGHNTVSWYQQALGQGPQFIFQYYREEENGRGNFPPRFSGLQFPNYSSELNVNALELDDSALYLCASSLGQRVPETQYFGPGTRLLVL.

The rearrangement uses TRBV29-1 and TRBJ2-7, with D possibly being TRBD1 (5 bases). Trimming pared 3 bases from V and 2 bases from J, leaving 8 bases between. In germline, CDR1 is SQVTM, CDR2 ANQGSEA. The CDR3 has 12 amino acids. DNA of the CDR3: TGCAGCGTTGATAAGGGGCCCTACGAGCAGTACTTC. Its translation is CSVDKGPYEQYF.

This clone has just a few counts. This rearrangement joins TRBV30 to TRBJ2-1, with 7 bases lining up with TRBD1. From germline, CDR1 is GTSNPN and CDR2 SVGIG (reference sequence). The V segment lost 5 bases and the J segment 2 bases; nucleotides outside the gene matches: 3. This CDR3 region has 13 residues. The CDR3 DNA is TGTGCCTGGGCGACAGGGACCTACAATGAGCAGTTCTTC. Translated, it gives CAWATGTYNEQFF.

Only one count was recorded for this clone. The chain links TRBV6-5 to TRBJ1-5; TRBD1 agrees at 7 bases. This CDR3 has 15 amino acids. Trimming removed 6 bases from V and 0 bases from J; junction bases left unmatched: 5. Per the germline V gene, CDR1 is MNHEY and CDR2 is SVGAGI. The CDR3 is CASRYTGASNQPQHF. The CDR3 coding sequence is TGTGCCAGCAGGTACACAGGGGCTAGCAATCAGCCCCAGCATTTT.

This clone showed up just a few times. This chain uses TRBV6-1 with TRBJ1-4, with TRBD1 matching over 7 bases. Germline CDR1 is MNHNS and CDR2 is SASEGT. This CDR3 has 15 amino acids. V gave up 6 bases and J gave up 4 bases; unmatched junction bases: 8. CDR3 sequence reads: CASRGTVSGNEKLFF. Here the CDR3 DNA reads TGTGCCAGCAGAGGGACAGTCTCGGGTAATGAAAAACTGTTTTTT.

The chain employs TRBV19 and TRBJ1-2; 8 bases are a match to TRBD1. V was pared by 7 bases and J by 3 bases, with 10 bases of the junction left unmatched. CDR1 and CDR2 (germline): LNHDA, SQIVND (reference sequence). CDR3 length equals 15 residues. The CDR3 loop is CASNTYDRGDYGYTF. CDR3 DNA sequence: TGTGCCAGTAATACCTATGACAGGGGAGACTATGGCTACACCTTC.